This TCR beta chain was captured in a study of T cells in Graves' hyperthyroidism and ophthalmopathy. The CDR3 totals 17 residues. The J segment lost 5 bases and the V segment lost 4 bases, leaving 15 bases of the junction unmatched. Looked up from germline, CDR1 is LGHNA and CDR2 is YSLEER. Each person with ophthalmopathy scored at least 3 on the Clinical Activity Score, reached NOSPECS grade 4 or higher, and had been ill under 3 months. Clinical symptoms, serum thyroxine, TRAb, thyroid ultrasound and orbital computed tomography informed diagnoses. The CDR3 regions of TCR beta were amplified from RNA transcripts. In the first-round RT-PCR of the TCR CDR3, the HTBI primer set was used. TCRdb reprocessed the multiplex PCR reads with MiXCR, giving one entry per CDR3 protein. The sample records fewer than 700,000 distinct CDR3 sequences, 17% being singletons.

V usage is TRBV4-3 and J usage is TRBJ2-5, with TRBD2 identical over 8 bases. This TCR was recovered from a woman younger than 30 with Graves' ophthalmopathy. The source material was blood. CDR3 protein: CASSPGGPGLAGETQYF. In nucleotides, the CDR3 is TGCGCCAGCAGCCCCGGAGGCCCCGGACTAGCCGGGGAGACCCAGTACTTC.